The 25 T cell receptor beta chains given below trace back to one sample, sequenced in a study of PD-1 blockade in classical Hodgkin lymphoma. There was relapse after autologous stem cell transplantation in every patient, and there was variation in brentuximab vedotin exposure. Produced via immunoSEQ multiplex PCR; TCRdb's table is partial and in-frame only. The data show around 35,000 clones, about 91% seen once. The sequencing here drew on peripheral blood mononuclear cells (PBMCs), taken before the second cycle of nivolumab. The receptors here all came from a human donor with classical Hodgkin lymphoma.

The chain has TRBV27 and TRBJ2-4, with 12 bases fitting TRBD2. The CDR3 is made up of 15 amino acids. The germline V gene encodes CDR1 MNHEY and CDR2 SMNVEV (reference sequence). The junction had 2 bases not matched to a gene; V was cut back by 8 bases and J by 0 bases. The CDR3 nucleotides read TGTGCCAGCTGGACTAGCGGGGTAGCCAAAAACATTCAGTACTTC. Amino acid sequence: CASWTSGVAKNIQYF.

The chain uses TRBV2 and TRBJ2-3; D not certain. The V end was cut by 4 bases, the J end by 6 bases, with 17 bases between. Germline-derived CDR1 and CDR2 are SNHLY and FYNNEI. The CDR3 sequence is 15 residues long. The CDR3 bases are TGTGCCAGCAGTGTGGCTCTCATCTACGCGGATACGCAGTATTTT. Its translation is CASSVALIYADTQYF.

The CDR3, as DNA: TGTGCCAGCAGCCCTACTTTGAGACAGGCGCAGTATTTT. This encodes CASSPTLRQAQYF. The V and J genes are TRBV27 and TRBJ2-3, with D perhaps TRBD1 (6 bases). Trimming removed 6 bases at V and 10 bases at J, with 17 bases between. There are 13 residues in the CDR3. Germline CDR1 is MNHEY and CDR2 is SMNVEV (reference sequence).

The chain joins TRBV7-6 to TRBJ2-6; D possibly corresponds to TRBD1 (5 bases). Germline assignment: CDR1 SGHVS and CDR2 FNYEAQ. There are 19 residues in the CDR3. Trimming cost V 2 bases and J 1 base, with 18 bases left between them. Here the CDR3 DNA reads TGTGCCAGCAGCTTACCGGCAGGGAAGATAGGTTCTGGGGCCAACGTCCTGACTTTC. Protein sequence: CASSLPAGKIGSGANVLTF.

J is TRBJ2-7 and V is TRBV28, with 9 bases identical to TRBD1. J lost 5 bases, V lost 2 bases, and 13 bases had no gene match. The germline V gene encodes CDR1 MDHEN and CDR2 SYDVKM. This CDR3 comprises 17 residues. This chain's CDR3 is CASSLSLTGTGSDEQYF. The DNA for the CDR3 is TGTGCCAGCAGTTTAAGTCTTACCGGGACAGGGAGCGACGAGCAGTACTTC.

The V gene is TRBV14, the J gene TRBJ2-1; the D is unclear. Germline CDR1 SGHDN, CDR2 FVKESK. V was trimmed by 4 bases and J by 6 bases, leaving 16 bases between them. The CDR3 is 15 amino acids. Here the CDR3 DNA reads TGTGCCAGCAGCCCACCGGGCATTGGCGGCAATGAGCAGTTCTTC. Translating it yields CASSPPGIGGNEQFF.

This chain links TRBV2 with TRBJ1-4; no definite D call. The CDR3 spans 11 residues. Trimming took off 8 bases at V and 8 bases at J, with 9 bases between the two ends. Germline values: CDR1 SNHLY, CDR2 FYNNEI. The CDR3, as DNA: TGTGCCAGCGGGGAAATGGAAAAACTGTTTTTT. Protein: CASGEMEKLFF.

The chain recombines TRBV29-1 with TRBJ1-5; D unresolved. Germline V CDR1 and CDR2: SQVTM, ANQGSEA. This CDR3 contains 12 residues. V dropped 1 base and J dropped 7 bases, with 8 bases sitting between them. For the CDR3, the DNA is TGCAGCGTTGAAGGCCCAGGCCAGCCCCAGCATTTT. It encodes CSVEGPGQPQHF.

Regarding this clone: The junction does not match germline at one end; this may be a read error. The rearrangement joins TRBV9 to TRBJ2-2; possible D gene TRBD2, 5 bases. This CDR3 is built from 12 residues. Germline CDR1 and CDR2: SGDLS and YYNGEE. The CDR3 DNA reads as TGTGCCAGCAGCGTAGATCCCGGGAAGCTGTTTTTT. Its protein is CASSVDPGKLFF.

The chain employs TRBV19 and TRBJ1-1; D gene unclear. The CDR3 is 16 amino acids. Trimming pared 3 bases from V and 5 bases from J, leaving 19 bases between. CDR1 LNHDA and CDR2 SQIVND come from the germline V gene (reference sequence). CDR3 in amino acids: CASSIRRRGRWTEAFF. CDR3 sequence (DNA): TGTGCCAGTAGTATTAGGCGTCGAGGGCGCTGGACTGAAGCTTTCTTT.

CDR3 nucleotides: TGCGCCAGCAGCCAGTACAGCTATGGCTACACCTTC. The encoded protein is CASSQYSYGYTF. V is TRBV4-1 and J is TRBJ1-2; no firm D call. Germline V gives CDR1 MGHRA, CDR2 YSYEKL. The CDR3 contains 12 residues. The V end was cut by 3 bases, the J end by 4 bases, with 6 bases between.

This clone was detected once. The CDR3 DNA is TGTGCCAGCAATGGGGGGGGACAGTCTCCCTACGAGCAGTACTTC. Translation: CASNGGGQSPYEQYF. The chain has TRBV6-1 and TRBJ2-7; the D gene could be TRBD1 or TRBD2 (7 bases each). CDR3 length: 15 amino acids. The germline gives CDR1 MNHNS, CDR2 SASEGT. The V gene lost 7 bases and the J gene lost 2 bases, with 18 bases spanning the gap.

The chain employs TRBV20-1 and TRBJ2-1; D may be TRBD2 (5 bases). The CDR3 has 11 amino acids. The V and J ends lost 5 bases and 9 bases respectively, with 11 bases between them. Germline CDR1 DFQATT, CDR2 SNEGSKA (reference sequence). CDR3: CSARLGSEQFF. CDR3 nucleotides: TGCAGTGCTCGTCTAGGGAGTGAGCAGTTCTTC.

This clone was recorded only once. J is TRBJ2-2 and V is TRBV2; no definite D call. V dropped 3 bases and J dropped 4 bases, with 9 bases sitting between them. Per germline, CDR1 SNHLY and CDR2 FYNNEI. The CDR3 is 14 amino acids. The CDR3 DNA sequence: TGTGCCAGCAGTGATGAGACCGTCACCGGGGAGCTGTTTTTT. Translation gives CASSDETVTGELFF. The full variable domain, in which reference TRBV2 and TRBJ2-2 provide the parts outside the CDR3, is EPEVTQTPSHQVTQMGQEVILRCVPISNHLYFYWYRQILGQKVEFLVSFYNNEISEKSEIFDDQFSVERPDGSNFTLKIRSTKLEDSAMYFCASSDETVTGELFFGEGSRLTVL.

The chain joins TRBV27 to TRBJ1-5, with D possibly matching TRBD1 (6 bases). With 2 bases removed from V and 1 base from J, the gap between germline ends came to 6 bases. The CDR3 is made up of 14 amino acids. Germline assignment: CDR1 MNHEY and CDR2 SMNVEV (reference sequence). Here the CDR3 reads CASSLQGSNQPQHF. The CDR3 DNA sequence: TGTGCCAGCAGTTTACAGGGGAGCAATCAGCCCCAGCATTTT.

This chain joins TRBV7-9 and TRBJ1-1, with 7 bases matching TRBD1. J gave up 1 base and V 5 bases, and 10 bases lay outside the gene matches. Per the germline V gene, CDR1 is SEHNR and CDR2 is FQNEAQ (reference sequence). This CDR3 contains 16 residues. The CDR3 nucleotides are TGTGCCAGCAGCCTCAGGGGGGCCCTGAGGAACACTGAAGCTTTCTTT. It encodes CASSLRGALRNTEAFF.

The chain employs TRBV21-1 and TRBJ1-2. TRBV21-1 is given as a pseudogene. The CDR3 spans 14 residues. The DNA of the CDR3 is TGTGCCAGATTAAGGGGAGGGGGCGGAGAGGGCTACACCTTC. Translating gives CARLRGGGGEGYTF.

The chain is built from TRBV2 and TRBJ2-7, with D tentatively TRBD1 or TRBD2 (6 bases each). Germline CDR1 reads SNHLY; CDR2 reads FYNNEI. Trimming removed 5 bases from V and 0 bases from J, with 17 bases in between. The CDR3 length is 16 residues. CDR3 region: CASSLPRGLNSYEQYF. The CDR3 DNA is TGTGCCAGCAGTTTACCCAGGGGACTGAACTCCTACGAGCAGTACTTC.

The chain uses TRBV7-2 and TRBJ1-2; 7 bases agree with TRBD1. CDR3 length: 18 residues. Germline V gene data show CDR1 as SGHTA and CDR2 as FQGNSA. Trimming took 5 bases from V and 0 from J; bases not matched to a gene: 15. CDR3 DNA sequence: TGTGCCAGCAGCCCGAGGGGGGACAGCGTGTTAGCTAACTATGGCTACACCTTC. Translating gives CASSPRGDSVLANYGYTF.

This clone is a singleton in its sample. V usage is TRBV28 and J usage is TRBJ2-1; the match to TRBD2 covers 16 bases. V lost 5 bases, J lost 4 bases, and 8 bases stayed unmatched. The CDR3 spans 18 residues. CDR1 and CDR2 (germline): MDHEN, SYDVKM. The CDR3 protein is CASSTTGLAGGRYNEQFF. The CDR3 bases are TGTGCCAGCAGTACGACGGGACTAGCGGGAGGGAGATACAATGAGCAGTTCTTC.

This sequence joins TRBV7-9 and TRBJ2-1, with TRBD2 identical over 7 bases. CDR3 length equals 15 residues. CDR1 SEHNR and CDR2 FQNEAQ come from the germline V gene (reference sequence). With V trimmed by 1 base and J by 9 bases, 9 bases remained unmatched. The CDR3 sequence is CASSLVVAGRPEQFF. CDR3 nucleotides: TGTGCCAGCAGCTTAGTGGTAGCGGGCCGCCCTGAGCAGTTCTTC.

This clone was detected only once. This chain links TRBV5-1 with TRBJ2-3; no firm D call. Germline assignment: CDR1 SGHRS and CDR2 YFSETQ. This CDR3 has 16 amino acids. The germline V and J ends were trimmed by 0 bases and 2 bases, with 13 bases remaining between them. The CDR3 here is CASSLAAYTLTDTQYF. The CDR3 bases are TGCGCCAGCAGCTTGGCCGCCTACACCCTCACAGATACGCAGTATTTT. The variable domain in full, completed from reference TRBV5-1 and TRBJ2-3, reads KAGVTQTPRYLIKTRGQQVTLSCSPISGHRSVSWYQQTPGQGLQFLFEYFSETQRNKGNFPGRFSGRQFSNSRSEMNVSTLELGDSALYLCASSLAAYTLTDTQYFGPGTRLTVL.

The chain couples TRBV5-6 to TRBJ2-7; D unclear. CDR1 is SGHDT, CDR2 YYEEEE, per germline. CDR3 size: 12 residues. Trimming stripped 0 bases from V and 4 bases from J, with 5 bases between. The chain's CDR3 is CASSLGEYEQYF. The CDR3 nucleotides read TGTGCCAGCAGCTTGGGCGAATACGAGCAGTACTTC.

Of note for this clone: One junction end disagrees with the germline gene, perhaps due to a read error. The same CDR3 also results from other DNA sequences found in this sample. This chain connects TRBV4-1 to TRBJ2-2; the match to TRBD2 covers 7 bases. Germline V CDR1 and CDR2: MGHRA, YSYEKL. The CDR3 is 15 amino acids. The CDR3 reads CASSPILGLVGELFF. Here the CDR3 DNA reads TGTGCCAGCAGCCCAATACTTGGACTAGTTGGGGAGCTGTTTTTT.

V and J are TRBV7-3 and TRBJ2-1, with D tentatively TRBD1 (6 bases). V dropped 3 bases and J dropped 2 bases, with 8 bases sitting between them. This CDR3 contains 14 residues. Germline V gene data show CDR1 as SGHTA and CDR2 as FQGTGA. The CDR3 region is CASSFKGAYNEQFF. CDR3 DNA sequence: TGTGCCAGCAGCTTTAAGGGGGCCTACAATGAGCAGTTCTTC. Based on the CDR3 plus reference TRBV7-3 and TRBJ2-1, the full variable domain is GAGVSQTPSNKVTEKGKYVELRCDPISGHTALYWYRQSLGQGPEFLIYFQGTGAADDSGLPNDRFFAVRPEGSVSTLKIQRTERGDSAVYLCASSFKGAYNEQFFGPGTRLTVL.